This is a list of T cell receptor beta chains from one sample in a study of blood T cells in healthy people across ages. Via MiXCR, TCRdb re-called the 5' RACE reads, giving one row per CDR3 protein. There are about 620,000 distinct CDR3 sequences in the sample; around 21% occur only once, and roughly 3.9% lies in the top ten. Input material: blood. The receptors here all came from a man in his 70s in good health. Each CDR3 is given with its conserved first and last residue. The order of the fields is J gene, V gene, D gene, clone size, CDR3 DNA, CDR3 protein. D genes are given only for firm matches. Size is omitted from some rows. Given values are once, few, many or a class for expanded clones.

TRBJ1-3,TRBV7-2,NA,few,TGTGCCGGCAGCTTACGACAGCAAGGAAACACCATATATTTT,CAGSLRQQGNTIYF
TRBJ2-3,TRBV6-1,NA,few,TGTGCCAGCAGTGAACAGACTACCATAAGCACAGATACGCAGTATTTT,CASSEQTTISTDTQYF
TRBJ1-4,TRBV5-1,NA,few,TGCGCCAGCAGCTTGGAAGATGAAAAACTGTTTTTT,CASSLEDEKLFF
TRBJ2-1,TRBV3-1,TRBD2,NA,TGTGCCAGCAGCCCCCTAGCGGGAGCTCACAATGAGCAGTTCTTC,CASSPLAGAHNEQFF
TRBJ2-7,TRBV28,TRBD1,few,TGTGCCAGCAGTCCACGGACAGGGCACGAGCAGTACTTC,CASSPRTGHEQYF
TRBJ2-3,TRBV6-2/TRBV6-3,TRBD2,few,TGTGCCAGCAGTTTCTTAGCGGGAGCAGATACGCAGTATTTT,CASSFLAGADTQYF
TRBJ2-7,TRBV21-1,NA,NA,TGTGCCAGCAGCAAAAGGGGGCTAGCGGCGCTACGCGGGCAGTACTTC,CASSKRGLAALRGQYF
TRBJ2-5,TRBV20-1,TRBD2,few,TGCAGTGCTAGGGAGATTAGCGGGAGCCCCCCTGGGCAGTACTTC,CSAREISGSPPGQYF
TRBJ2-3,TRBV7-2,NA,few,TGTGCCAGCACCCTAAGGGGACGGGACACAGATACGCAGTATTTT,CASTLRGRDTDTQYF
TRBJ2-1,TRBV7-3,TRBD2,few,TGTGCCAGCAGCTCCCCTAGCGGGGTGGACAATGAGCAGTTCTTC,CASSSPSGVDNEQFF
TRBJ2-5,TRBV10-3,NA,NA,TGTGCCATCAGTGACCACTCTAGCTGGAACTACCAAGAGACCCAGTACTTC,CAISDHSSWNYQETQYF